The sequence of this T cell receptor beta chain was determined in a study of cytomegalovirus exposure and HLA in healthy donors. The CDR3 spans 15 residues. Germline V gene sequence: CDR1 SGHAT, CDR2 FQNNGV. The V segment lost 5 bases and the J segment 3 bases; nucleotides outside the gene matches: 6. PCR was performed using 60 Vbeta and 13 Jbeta primers. Sequencing was performed with immunoSEQ multiplex PCR; in TCRdb, only in-frame clones are kept and a portion is missing. The sample gives approximately 150,000 clones, roughly 80% of which show up once; approximately 2.2% is in the top ten. The receptor's source is a male donor in good health and CMV-seronegative. The chain links TRBV11-2 to TRBJ2-2, with TRBD1 matching over 7 bases. The sample taken for sequencing was PBMCs. In DNA form, the CDR3 reads TGTGCCAGCAGCCCGATAAGGGGGCACACCGGGGAGCTGTTTTTT. This sequence encodes CASSPIRGHTGELFF.